The rows below give T cell receptor beta chains drawn from one sample of a study of CD8 T cells in ankylosing spondylitis. Each CDR3 protein is one row after TCRdb ran MiXCR on the 5' RACE reads. Of about 33,000 distinct CDR3 sequences in the sample, roughly 12% were seen once. Source material: synovial fluid, either unsorted or a sorted T cell fraction (not recorded which). These receptors originate from a male donor with ankylosing spondylitis. Both conserved end residues are part of each CDR3. A D gene is named only where the DNA matches it firmly. The size of a clone is reported for some rows only, either as once, few or many, or as a class for expanded clones.

D	size	V	J	DNA	CDR3
TRBD1	many	TRBV6-5	TRBJ2-1	TGTGCCAGCAGAATTACAGGGGTGTATGAGCAGTTCTTC	CASRITGVYEQFF
NA	NA	TRBV29-1	TRBJ2-7	TGCAGCGTTGAAGATCTGGGGCGCGAGCAGTACTTC	CSVEDLGREQYF
TRBD1	few	TRBV25-1	TRBJ2-7	TGTGCCAGCAGTACGGACAGGCTCGCGGGGCAGTACTTC	CASSTDRLAGQYF
TRBD1	NA	TRBV5-6	TRBJ2-7	TGTGCCAGCAGCACCGGGACAGGGGAGGGCGAGCAGTACTTC	CASSTGTGEGEQYF
TRBD2	NA	TRBV6-6	TRBJ2-5	TGTGCCAGTCATAGCGGGAGGGGGGAGACCCAGTACTTC	CASHSGRGETQYF
NA	many	TRBV15	TRBJ1-4	TGTGCCACCAGCAGAGATCAACAGGGAGGGAGCGAAAAACTGTTTTTT	CATSRDQQGGSEKLFF
NA	NA	TRBV5-1	TRBJ1-1	TGCGCCAGCAGCTTGGAGGGTCCGGGGCTCTACACTGAAGCTTTCTTT	CASSLEGPGLYTEAFF
NA	many	TRBV7-8	TRBJ2-1	TGTGCCAGCAGGGCCCAGGGGTCCTACAATGAGCAGTTCTTC	CASRAQGSYNEQFF
NA	medium-sized	TRBV21-1	TRBJ2-5	TGTGCCAGCAGCAAAGCGCACCTGGGCCGGGAGACCCAGTACTTC	CASSKAHLGRETQYF
TRBD1	NA	TRBV11-2	TRBJ1-2	TGTGCCAGCAGGGAAACCACCGGACAGGGGTTTACTTTTTTTAACTATGGCTACACCTTC	CASRETTGQGFTFFNYGYTF
NA	NA	TRBV12-3/TRBV12-4	TRBJ2-1	TGTGCCAGCAGTTTAACGCGGGGGCACATAGAGCAGTTCTTC	CASSLTRGHIEQFF
NA	NA	TRBV20-1	TRBJ2-3	TGCAGTGCCGATCCCCGTCCAGATACGCAGTATTTT	CSADPRPDTQYF
NA	many	TRBV12-3/TRBV12-4	TRBJ1-1	TGTGCCAGCAGTTTACGTCAGAACACTGAAGCTTTCTTT	CASSLRQNTEAFF
TRBD2	NA	TRBV3-1	TRBJ2-3	TGTGCCAGCAGCCAGGCTAGCGGGAGAACAGATACGCAGTATTTT	CASSQASGRTDTQYF
TRBD2	NA	TRBV5-1	TRBJ2-1	TGCGCCAGCAGCTTTCGGCCTAGCGGGAGCTCCTACAATGAGCAGTTCTTC	CASSFRPSGSSYNEQFF
NA	NA	TRBV5-6	TRBJ2-3	TGTGCCAGCAGCTTGGATCTGGGCAGCCCGTCAGATACGCAGTATTTT	CASSLDLGSPSDTQYF
NA	NA	TRBV11-2	TRBJ2-3	TGTGCCAGCAGCTTAAATTTGCAGGCCCCCACAGATACGCAGTATTTT	CASSLNLQAPTDTQYF